Given below is one T cell receptor beta chain in context. This entry belongs to a study of blood T cell repertoires in COVID-19. Study as a whole: Material from acute and convalescent COVID-19 was sourced from the United States, Italy and Spain. The cDNA or gDNA used as material had been derived from T cells, B-cell-depleted T cells, or PBMCs.

Clones were read by immunoSEQ multiplex PCR, and TCRdb kept only the in-frame ones, dropping some. The sample shows 120,000 to 150,000 clones, approximately 83% of them seen only once. It was during active infection that Seattle patients were enrolled and then longitudinally followed. The V gene's germline CDR1 is LNHDA and CDR2 SQIVND (reference sequence). V lost 5 bases, J lost 5 bases, and 8 bases stayed unmatched. The length of the CDR3 is 14 residues. The chain is built from TRBV19 and TRBJ1-2, with 7 bases fitting TRBD1. The receptor was derived from a woman aged 55-69 years with COVID-19, enrolled during active disease. Material for sequencing was peripheral blood. The CDR3 protein is CASSLRQGYYGYTF. The CDR3 bases are TGTGCCAGTAGTCTACGACAGGGCTATTATGGCTACACCTTC.